The rows below give T cell receptor beta chains drawn from one sample of a study of human CD8 memory T cell subsets. Reanalyzing the 5' RACE reads, TCRdb keeps one entry per CDR3 protein, without DNA. The specimen's table records about 4,700 distinct CDR3 sequences. The sequencing input was CD8+ T cells from PBMCs. The origin of the receptors is a human donor in good health. CDR3s include the opening cysteine and the closing phenylalanine or tryptophan. The order of the fields is CDR3 protein, J gene, clone size, V gene. A clone size is listed for some rows: how often the clone was seen (once, few, many), or a class if it is expanded.

cdr3_aa: CASASGTTDLTGELFF
j_call: TRBJ2-2
clone_size: NA
v_call: TRBV6-1

cdr3_aa: CASSHLTDTQYF
j_call: TRBJ2-3
clone_size: NA
v_call: TRBV5-1

cdr3_aa: CASSPRASGGADTQYF
j_call: TRBJ2-3
clone_size: NA
v_call: TRBV4-3

cdr3_aa: CASTTDRHYGYTF
j_call: TRBJ1-2
clone_size: NA
v_call: TRBV5-1

cdr3_aa: CASSLVARSSNQPQHF
j_call: TRBJ1-5
clone_size: NA
v_call: TRBV12-3/TRBV12-4

cdr3_aa: CASSDGTTSTDTQYF
j_call: TRBJ2-3
clone_size: NA
v_call: TRBV6-4

cdr3_aa: CASSPGTGTTDTQYF
j_call: TRBJ2-3
clone_size: NA
v_call: TRBV6-2/TRBV6-3

cdr3_aa: CASSQDVATATGELFF
j_call: TRBJ2-2
clone_size: NA
v_call: TRBV14

cdr3_aa: CASSIVSDSMNTEAFF
j_call: TRBJ1-1
clone_size: NA
v_call: TRBV19

cdr3_aa: CASSLGDAYNEQFF
j_call: TRBJ2-1
clone_size: NA
v_call: TRBV7-9

cdr3_aa: CASSLGDRVYNEQFF
j_call: TRBJ2-1
clone_size: medium-sized
v_call: TRBV28

cdr3_aa: CASSQDRGASYEQYF
j_call: TRBJ2-7
clone_size: medium-sized
v_call: TRBV4-3

cdr3_aa: CASSPRQPDYGYTF
j_call: TRBJ1-2
clone_size: NA
v_call: TRBV7-9